The T cell receptor (beta chain) under discussion was sequenced for a study of shared clonotypes between healthy human individuals. General study results and limits: Clonotype sharing among donors, it was expected, would be affected by sequencing depth. Clonotype sharing across a few donors was observed for around 4.8% of naive CD4 clonotypes.

Authors' processing steps: ImmunoSEQ sequences covered only the junction and lacked quality scores; filtering therefore differed. Assay used: immunoSEQ multiplex PCR; TCRdb lists only in-frame clones, some missing. Clone size and V and J calls were adopted from that table, with D and trimming inferred from the DNA. This sample has hundreds of thousands of clones, with approximately 96% found just once. Trimming cost V 6 bases and J 2 bases, with 20 bases left between them. Germline lookup yields CDR1 SNHLY and CDR2 FYNNEI. This CDR3 comprises 16 residues. For this clone: The antigen remains unidentified.

The naive CD8 population came from CD45RO-negative cells selected for CCR7, without terminally differentiated effector memory CD45RA+ cells. The donors, all of them Caucasian adults, lived in Nashville, Tennessee. This chain joins TRBV2 and TRBJ2-7; possibly TRBD1 for D (5 bases). Sequencing was done on a sample of naive CD8+ T cells sorted from blood. The sequence came from a woman aged 25 to 39 in good health. The CDR3 sequence is CASSSKVLGATYEQYF. For the CDR3, the DNA is TGTGCCAGCAGCTCTAAAGTCCTAGGGGCGACCTACGAGCAGTACTTC.